This T cell receptor beta chain derives from a study of blood T cell repertoires in COVID-19. Across the whole study: T cells, B-cell-depleted T cells, or PBMCs provided the cDNA or gDNA that served as material.

Clones were read by immunoSEQ multiplex PCR, and TCRdb kept only the in-frame ones, dropping some. The profile shows approximately 50,000 clones, approximately 85% of them singletons. This CDR3 has 16 amino acids. From germline, CDR1 is SGHRS and CDR2 YFSETQ. V lost 0 bases, J lost 0 bases, and 11 bases lay in between. The sequence derives from a human donor in a cohort sampled during active COVID-19. The sample taken for sequencing was peripheral blood. The chain links TRBV5-1 to TRBJ2-3; TRBD2 might be the D (6 bases). CDR3 loop: CASSLGDFTSTDTQYF. As DNA, the CDR3 is TGCGCCAGCAGCTTGGGGGACTTCACTAGCACAGATACGCAGTATTTT.